This section outlines one T cell receptor (beta chain) sequence together with its context. These data come from a study of blood T cells in healthy people across ages. Whole-study context: Capturing about one barcoded beta molecule per two T cells was achieved by template switching.

Together with a sample-barcoded 5' primer, a J-beta primer mix was included in a second PCR lasting about 7 to 11 cycles. TCRdb analysed the 5' RACE reads with MiXCR anew, one entry per CDR3 protein. The sample holds about 1.4 million distinct CDR3 sequences, 59% seen once. The amount of total RNA extracted per sample was at least 5.5 micrograms. The germline V gene has CDR1 DFQATT and CDR2 SNEGSKA (reference sequence). The CDR3 has 20 residues. This TCR came from a man younger than 35 in good health. Sequencing was performed on blood. V is TRBV20-1 and J is TRBJ2-4; TRBD2 aligns across 8 bases. The J call may be incorrect, as the DNA end agrees better with TRBJ2-7. CDR3 region: CSARDGTLQGGAGGTYEQYF. As DNA, the CDR3 is TGCAGTGCTAGAGATGGGACATTACAGGGTGGGGCGGGGGGAACCTACGAGCAGTACTTC.